A selection of T cell receptor beta chains follows, all from one sample in a study of immune evolution from preneoplasia to lung adenocarcinoma. The data were produced by immunoSEQ multiplex PCR, yet TCRdb's version contains in-frame clones alone and is incomplete. The table includes more than 3,000 clones, roughly 87% detected once. Material: FFPE adjacent normal lung tissue. The receptors were sampled from a person between 35 and 49 years old with lung adenocarcinoma. The CDR3 runs from the conserved cysteine through the conserved F or W. D genes are given only for firm matches. For some rows the clone size is stated as once, few or many, or as a class when expanded; others skip it.

J: TRBJ2-5
size: NA
V: TRBV7-8
D: TRBD2
DNA: TGTGCCAGCAGCACCACTAGCGGGGGGGCCGGTGGAGAGACCCAGTACTTC
CDR3: CASSTTSGGAGGETQYF

J: TRBJ1-1
size: NA
V: TRBV25-1
D: TRBD1
DNA: TGTGCCAGCAGTGAATTCCAGGGGGCATTTTCAATGAACACTGAAGCTTTCTTT
CDR3: CASSEFQGAFSMNTEAFF

J: TRBJ2-7
size: NA
V: TRBV7-8
D: NA
DNA: TGTGCCAGCAGCTTAGGGGGCACCTACGAGCAGTACTTC
CDR3: CASSLGGTYEQYF

J: TRBJ2-3
size: NA
V: TRBV5-1
D: NA
DNA: TGCGCCAGCAGCTTGGGGGCGGGTGGACGGCATGATACGCAGTATTTT
CDR3: CASSLGAGGRHDTQYF

J: TRBJ2-3
size: NA
V: TRBV6-4
D: TRBD1
DNA: TGTGCCAGCAGTGACGGACAGGGGGCAGATACGCAGTATTTT
CDR3: CASSDGQGADTQYF

J: TRBJ1-1
size: NA
V: TRBV19
D: NA
DNA: TGTGCCAGTAGTATATACTCTCCTCTGAGGGGTTACACTGAAGCTTTCTTT
CDR3: CASSIYSPLRGYTEAFF

J: TRBJ2-5
size: few
V: TRBV5-1
D: TRBD1
DNA: TGCGCCAGCAGCTTGGGGGGGACAGAAGAGACCCAGTACTTC
CDR3: CASSLGGTEETQYF

J: TRBJ2-7
size: NA
V: TRBV10-3
D: NA
DNA: TGTGCCATCAAAGGGGAGGTCGAGCAGTACTTC
CDR3: CAIKGEVEQYF

J: TRBJ1-1
size: few
V: TRBV11-3
D: NA
DNA: TGTGCCAGCAGCTTCAAGGGGAGTAGCGGCACTGAAGCTTTCTTT
CDR3: CASSFKGSSGTEAFF

J: TRBJ1-5
size: NA
V: TRBV4-1
D: NA
DNA: TGCGCCAGCAGCCAAGATCTCGGCCAGGGAAGGGCCCAGCATTTT
CDR3: CASSQDLGQGRAQHF

J: TRBJ2-2
size: NA
V: TRBV6-4
D: NA
DNA: TGTGCCAGCAGTGACCAGGGCACCGGGGAGCTGTTTTTT
CDR3: CASSDQGTGELFF

J: TRBJ1-2
size: NA
V: TRBV5-1
D: NA
DNA: TGCGCCAGCAGCTTGGATGGGGGCGGCTACACCTTC
CDR3: CASSLDGGGYTF

J: TRBJ2-5
size: NA
V: TRBV5-1
D: NA
DNA: TGCGCCAGCAGCTTGTCGGGGGCCCAAGAGACCCAGTACTTC
CDR3: CASSLSGAQETQYF

J: TRBJ2-1
size: NA
V: TRBV28
D: TRBD2
DNA: TGTGCCAGCAGCCAGACGGGACTAGGCATGAATGAGCAGTTCTTC
CDR3: CASSQTGLGMNEQFF

J: TRBJ2-2
size: NA
V: TRBV5-1
D: TRBD1
DNA: TGCGCCAGCAGCTTTCAGGGGGCGAACGGGGGGCTGTTTTTT
CDR3: CASSFQGANGGLFF

J: TRBJ1-3
size: once
V: TRBV7-8
D: NA
DNA: TGTGCCAGCAGCTTATACAGGGACTCTGGAAACACCATATATTTT
CDR3: CASSLYRDSGNTIYF

J: TRBJ1-2
size: few
V: TRBV5-1
D: NA
DNA: TGCGCCAGCAGCTTTGAGGGACTTGGCTACACCTTC
CDR3: CASSFEGLGYTF

J: TRBJ1-6
size: NA
V: TRBV5-8
D: NA
DNA: TGTGCCAGCAGCTTTGGAAGCTCCTATAATTCACCCCTCCACTTT
CDR3: CASSFGSSYNSPLHF

J: TRBJ1-4
size: NA
V: TRBV5-1
D: NA
DNA: TGCGCCAGCAGATGGACCTTTACCCCTAATCCAACTAATGAAAAACTGTTTTTT
CDR3: CASRWTFTPNPTNEKLFF

J: TRBJ1-5
size: NA
V: TRBV29-1
D: TRBD1
DNA: TGCAGCGCAACAACAGGGGGCCGCAATCAGCCCCAGCATTTT
CDR3: CSATTGGRNQPQHF

J: TRBJ2-1
size: NA
V: TRBV25-1
D: TRBD1
DNA: TGTGCCAGCAGTGAATTTTTGGGACAGGGCAATGAGCAGTTCTTC
CDR3: CASSEFLGQGNEQFF

J: TRBJ2-2
size: NA
V: TRBV30
D: NA
DNA: TGTGCCTGGAGTGTTGAGGGGGGGAACACCGGGGAGCTGTTTTTT
CDR3: CAWSVEGGNTGELFF

J: TRBJ1-1
size: NA
V: TRBV7-8
D: NA
DNA: TGTGCCAGCACCTTAAATCAGGCTGAAGCTTTCTTT
CDR3: CASTLNQAEAFF

J: TRBJ2-7
size: NA
V: TRBV5-4
D: NA
DNA: TGTGCCAGCAGCTATCAGGGAAGGGGCGAGCAGTACTTC
CDR3: CASSYQGRGEQYF

J: TRBJ2-7
size: NA
V: TRBV30
D: TRBD1
DNA: TGTGCCTGGGGTCCTCCGCGGACAGGGGGCTACGAGCAGTACTTC
CDR3: CAWGPPRTGGYEQYF

J: TRBJ2-1
size: NA
V: TRBV30
D: NA
DNA: TGTGCCTGGAGTGATCATGCTTCCTACAATGAGCAGTTCTTC
CDR3: CAWSDHASYNEQFF

J: TRBJ2-1
size: NA
V: TRBV5-1
D: TRBD2
DNA: TGCGCCAGCAGCGTTGAGCGGGGGGGGGATGAGCAGTTCTTC
CDR3: CASSVERGGDEQFF

J: TRBJ1-5
size: NA
V: TRBV21-1
D: NA
DNA: TGTGCCAGCAGCACCCGAAAATGGGGGATTGACCAGCCCCAGCATTTT
CDR3: CASSTRKWGIDQPQHF

J: TRBJ2-3
size: NA
V: TRBV7-2
D: NA
DNA: TGTGCCAGCAGCTTACGGGAAGATACGCAGTATTTT
CDR3: CASSLREDTQYF

J: TRBJ2-5
size: NA
V: TRBV28
D: NA
DNA: TGTGCCAGCAGCCTGGAGGGGGGAGCGGGGCAAGAGACCCAGTACTTC
CDR3: CASSLEGGAGQETQYF

J: TRBJ2-7
size: NA
V: TRBV20-1
D: NA
DNA: TGCAGTGCTAGAGTCGGCCCCGAGCAGTACTTC
CDR3: CSARVGPEQYF

J: TRBJ2-7
size: NA
V: TRBV5-1
D: TRBD2
DNA: TGCGCCAGCAGCTTGACTAGCGGGAGGGCCGATGAGCAGTACTTC
CDR3: CASSLTSGRADEQYF

J: TRBJ1-5
size: NA
V: TRBV28
D: NA
DNA: TGTGCCAGCAGTTTATACAGCGCCGAGGGGCAGCCCCAGCATTTT
CDR3: CASSLYSAEGQPQHF

J: TRBJ2-1
size: once
V: TRBV9
D: NA
DNA: TGTGCCAGCAGCCACCGGGACTTCCTCTACAATGAGCAGTTCTTC
CDR3: CASSHRDFLYNEQFF

J: TRBJ1-5
size: NA
V: TRBV5-6
D: TRBD1
DNA: TGTGCCAGCAGTCAGACAGGGATCAATCAGCCCCAGCATTTT
CDR3: CASSQTGINQPQHF

J: TRBJ1-1
size: NA
V: TRBV15
D: NA
DNA: TGTGCCACCAGCAGAGATGCTCGGGGGGGAACTGAAGCTTTCTTT
CDR3: CATSRDARGGTEAFF

J: TRBJ2-1
size: NA
V: TRBV4-1
D: TRBD2
DNA: TGCGCCAGCAGCCACCCGGGACTAGCGGGAGGGCCGGATTTGAATGAGCAGTTCTTC
CDR3: CASSHPGLAGGPDLNEQFF

J: TRBJ1-1
size: NA
V: TRBV6-5
D: NA
DNA: TGTGCCAGCAGTTACTCGAATTTTGCTACTGAAGCTTTCTTT
CDR3: CASSYSNFATEAFF

J: TRBJ2-1
size: NA
V: TRBV9
D: TRBD2
DNA: TGTGCCAGCAGCGGAGGCCCCGGCGGGAGAGCGAATGAGCAGTTCTTC
CDR3: CASSGGPGGRANEQFF

J: TRBJ1-2
size: NA
V: TRBV5-1
D: NA
DNA: TGCGCCAGCAGCTTGATGGACTTCGGTGGTTACACCTTC
CDR3: CASSLMDFGGYTF

J: TRBJ2-5
size: NA
V: TRBV11-2
D: NA
DNA: TGTGCCAGCAGGGGTTTCGGGGGAGAGACCCAGTACTTC
CDR3: CASRGFGGETQYF

J: TRBJ2-7
size: NA
V: TRBV7-8
D: NA
DNA: TGTGCCAGCAGCACGCGGGACTCCCCGAACGAGCAGTACTTC
CDR3: CASSTRDSPNEQYF

J: TRBJ2-1
size: NA
V: TRBV18
D: TRBD2
DNA: TGTGCCAGCTCACCAGGGGGAGCAAGGGAGGGTGAGCAGTTCTTC
CDR3: CASSPGGAREGEQFF

J: TRBJ2-1
size: NA
V: TRBV4-3
D: NA
DNA: TGCGCCAGCAGCCATGGTGGGTTCGGTTCCTACAATGAGCAGTTCTTC
CDR3: CASSHGGFGSYNEQFF

J: TRBJ1-1
size: NA
V: TRBV28
D: NA
DNA: TGTGCCAGCAGTTACATACCGACAGAACTTGGGACTGAAGCTTTCTTT
CDR3: CASSYIPTELGTEAFF

J: TRBJ1-5
size: NA
V: TRBV28
D: TRBD1
DNA: TGTGCCAGCAGTTCCAACAGGGGGCCCCATGGGGAGCCCCAGCATTTT
CDR3: CASSSNRGPHGEPQHF